Listed below are T cell receptor beta chains from one sample, sequenced in a study of PD-1 blockade in classical Hodgkin lymphoma. The method was immunoSEQ multiplex PCR; TCRdb's version includes in-frame clones alone and lacks a portion of them. The sample includes some 18,000 clones, 82% of them seen just once. Sequencing used peripheral blood mononuclear cells (PBMCs), obtained before the second cycle of nivolumab. These receptors were obtained from a human donor with classical Hodgkin lymphoma. The conserved cysteine and the conserved F or W are not part of the CDR3 here. Clone size is shown for a subset of rows, as once, few, many or a class of expanded clone.

cdr3_aa	clone_size	v_call	j_call
ASSLEGYGQPQH	NA	TRBV11-2	TRBJ1-5
ASSIDAGTEAF	NA	TRBV19	TRBJ1-1
ASSQDPGNTNEKLF	NA	TRBV23-1	TRBJ1-4
AISSVVSYEQY	NA	TRBV10-3	TRBJ2-7
ASRTGGSGNTIY	few	TRBV27	TRBJ1-3
ASSFVGGLGEQY	few	TRBV7-2	TRBJ2-7
ATSRVEIGVGETQY	NA	TRBV15	TRBJ2-5
ASSSTGVSGNTIY	once	TRBV19	TRBJ1-3
ASTPRPPYEQY	NA	TRBV19	TRBJ2-7
ASSRRGQTYEQY	NA	TRBV9	NA
ASSSSNRVPTPLYEQY	NA	TRBV5-5	TRBJ2-7
ASSTGTRGNTIY	few	TRBV5-4	TRBJ1-3
ASSQPIEATEAF	once	TRBV4-1	TRBJ1-1
ASSRSGGNTGELF	NA	TRBV5-1	TRBJ2-2
ASSLGLHYEQY	NA	TRBV13	TRBJ2-7
ASSPGYRTGGSAEAF	medium-sized	TRBV9	TRBJ1-1
ASTPKDNGLVGGANVLT	NA	TRBV5-1	TRBJ2-6
ASSRGTGNIYGYT	NA	TRBV7-9	TRBJ1-2
ASSPASPTGDTQY	NA	TRBV18	TRBJ2-3
ASSYWGPPYEQY	NA	TRBV6-5	TRBJ2-7